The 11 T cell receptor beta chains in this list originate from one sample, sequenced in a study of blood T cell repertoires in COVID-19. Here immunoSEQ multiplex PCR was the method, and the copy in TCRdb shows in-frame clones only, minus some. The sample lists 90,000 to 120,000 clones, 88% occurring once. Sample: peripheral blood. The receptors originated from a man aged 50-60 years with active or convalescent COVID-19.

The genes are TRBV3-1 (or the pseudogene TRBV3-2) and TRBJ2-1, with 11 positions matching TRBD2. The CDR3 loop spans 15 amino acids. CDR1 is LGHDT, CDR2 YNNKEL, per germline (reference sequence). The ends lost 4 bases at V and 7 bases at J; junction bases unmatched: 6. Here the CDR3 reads CASSRTSGSSNEQFF. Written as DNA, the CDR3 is TGTGCCAGCAGCCGTACTAGCGGGAGTTCGAATGAGCAGTTCTTC.

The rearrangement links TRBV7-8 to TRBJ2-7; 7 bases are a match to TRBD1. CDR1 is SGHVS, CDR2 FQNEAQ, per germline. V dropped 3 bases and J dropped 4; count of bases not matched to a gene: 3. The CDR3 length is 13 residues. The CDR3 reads CASSLGTEYEQYF. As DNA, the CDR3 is TGTGCCAGCAGCTTGGGGACAGAGTACGAGCAGTACTTC.

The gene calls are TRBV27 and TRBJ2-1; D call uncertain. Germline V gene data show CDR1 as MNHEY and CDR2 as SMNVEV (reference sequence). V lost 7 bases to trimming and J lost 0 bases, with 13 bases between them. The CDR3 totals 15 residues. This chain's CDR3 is CASKESPSSYNEQFF. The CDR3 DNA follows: TGTGCCAGCAAAGAGTCGCCGAGCTCCTACAATGAGCAGTTCTTC.

Here the CDR3 DNA reads TGTGCCAGCTCACCACGGCGGGACACTGAAGCTTTCTTT. This codes for CASSPRRDTEAFF. The genes are TRBV18 and TRBJ1-1, with D uncertain. The CDR3 contains 13 residues. Germline V gives CDR1 KGHSH, CDR2 LQKENI. With 1 base removed from V and 3 bases from J, the gap between germline ends came to 6 bases.

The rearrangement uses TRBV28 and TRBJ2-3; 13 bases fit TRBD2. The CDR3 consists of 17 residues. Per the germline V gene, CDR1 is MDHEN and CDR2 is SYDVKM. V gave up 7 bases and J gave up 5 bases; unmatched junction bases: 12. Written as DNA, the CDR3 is TGTGCCAGCAAAAACTTCCCGGGACTAGCGGGACTAGATACGCAGTATTTT. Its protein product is CASKNFPGLAGLDTQYF.

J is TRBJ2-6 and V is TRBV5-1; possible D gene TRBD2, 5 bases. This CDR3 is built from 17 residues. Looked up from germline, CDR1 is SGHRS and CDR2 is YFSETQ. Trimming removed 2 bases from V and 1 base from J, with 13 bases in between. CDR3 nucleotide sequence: TGCGCCAGCAGCTTAGAGGGATACACATCTGGGGCCAACGTCCTGACTTTC. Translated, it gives CASSLEGYTSGANVLTF.

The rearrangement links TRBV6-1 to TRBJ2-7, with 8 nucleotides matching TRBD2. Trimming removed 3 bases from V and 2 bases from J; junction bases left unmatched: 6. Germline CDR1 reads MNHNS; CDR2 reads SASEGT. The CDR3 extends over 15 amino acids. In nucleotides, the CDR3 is TGTGCCAGCAGTGATTGGGGGACTAGAGCCTACGAGCAGTACTTC. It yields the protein CASSDWGTRAYEQYF.

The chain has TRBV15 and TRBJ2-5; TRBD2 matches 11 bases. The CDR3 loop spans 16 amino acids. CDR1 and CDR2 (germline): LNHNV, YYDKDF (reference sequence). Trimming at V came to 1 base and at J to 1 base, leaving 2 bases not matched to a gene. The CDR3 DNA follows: TGTGCCACCAGCAGAGGGACTAGCGGGCCCCAAGAGACCCAGTACTTC. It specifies CATSRGTSGPQETQYF. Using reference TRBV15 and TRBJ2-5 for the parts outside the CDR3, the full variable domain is DAMVIQNPRYQVTQFGKPVTLSCSQTLNHNVMYWYQQKSSQAPKLLFHYYDKDFNNEADTPDNFQSRRPNTSFCFLDIRSPGLGDTAMYLCATSRGTSGPQETQYFGPGTRLLVL.

In DNA form, the CDR3 reads TGTGCCAGCAGTCACAATACGTACGAGCAGTACTTC. It encodes CASSHNTYEQYF. V gene TRBV27 combines with J gene TRBJ2-7; D remains ambiguous. Trimming pared 5 bases from V and 4 bases from J, leaving 9 bases between. Germline-derived CDR1 and CDR2 are MNHEY and SMNVEV (reference sequence). This CDR3 has 12 residues.

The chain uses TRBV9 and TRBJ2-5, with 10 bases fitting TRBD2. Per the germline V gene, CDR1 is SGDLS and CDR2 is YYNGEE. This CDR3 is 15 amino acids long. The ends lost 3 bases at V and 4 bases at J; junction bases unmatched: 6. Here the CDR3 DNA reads TGTGCCAGCAGCGGGAGCGGGAGGGCCACAGAGACCCAGTACTTC. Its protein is CASSGSGRATETQYF.

As DNA, the CDR3 is TGTGCCAGCAGTTTATTTACGGGTAACACTGAAGCTTTCTTT. Amino acid sequence: CASSLFTGNTEAFF. The chain joins TRBV27 to TRBJ1-1; D is unresolved. The CDR3 covers 14 residues. Per germline, CDR1 MNHEY and CDR2 SMNVEV (reference sequence). V lost 1 base and J lost 2, with 8 bases in between.